These 29 T cell receptor beta chains were sequenced from one sample in a study of blood T cell repertoires in COVID-19. Using immunoSEQ multiplex PCR, the repertoire was profiled, and TCRdb retains in-frame clones only, with some absent. The data hold about 120,000 clones, with roughly 80% observed a single time. The sequenced sample was peripheral blood. The receptors shown here come from a human donor in a cohort sampled during active COVID-19.

J is TRBJ1-2 and V is TRBV9, with 7 bases matching TRBD1. Germline CDR1 reads SGDLS; CDR2 reads YYNGEE. V lost 3 bases and J lost 2; bases outside the gene matches: 10. This CDR3 is 16 amino acids long. The CDR3 DNA reads TGTGCCAGCAGCGCCCCCTCCAGGGGGGAGAACTATGGCTACACCTTC. Its protein is CASSAPSRGENYGYTF.

On this clone: One junction end does not reproduce the germline sequence, and a read error may be involved. CDR3 sequence: CASSLGQGDNQKLFF. In nucleotides, the CDR3 is TGTGCCAGCAGCTTAGGACAGGGGGATAATCAAAAACTGTTTTTT. The V call is TRBV7-6, the J call TRBJ1-4; 9 bases match TRBD1. This CDR3 spans 15 amino acids. Germline V gene sequence: CDR1 SGHVS, CDR2 FNYEAQ.

The CDR3 DNA sequence: TGTGCCAGCAGTACCCCCGGGACCTACGAGCAGTACTTC. Residues: CASSTPGTYEQYF. This rearrangement joins TRBV6-5 to TRBJ2-7; D perhaps matches TRBD2 (5 bases). The CDR3 has 13 amino acids. V dropped 5 bases and J dropped 2 bases, with 10 bases sitting between them. Germline V gene data show CDR1 as MNHEY and CDR2 as SVGAGI.

V usage is TRBV7-9 and J usage is TRBJ1-6; D call uncertain. Trimming left V 5 bases short and J 14 bases short, with 22 bases between. The germline gives CDR1 SEHNR, CDR2 FQNEAQ (reference sequence). The CDR3 runs 15 residues. The CDR3, as DNA: TGTGCCAGCAGCCCTCAGTCTTCCCCCCTCATCACCCTCCACTTT. This gives the protein CASSPQSSPLITLHF.

The rearrangement uses TRBV7-2 and TRBJ1-3; 10 bases are shared with TRBD1. Trimming removed 4 bases from V and 1 base from J; junction bases left unmatched: 13. The CDR3 runs 19 residues. Germline V gene lookup returns CDR1 SGHTA and CDR2 FQGNSA. The CDR3 bases are TGTGCCAGCAGCTCTTACCCCTTTGACAGGGGGCATTCTGGAAACACCATATATTTT. Protein: CASSSYPFDRGHSGNTIYF.

This clone occurred a few times. The chain recombines TRBV29-1 with TRBJ2-7; 9 bases line up with TRBD1. CDR3 length: 15 residues. Trimming cost V 7 bases and J 1 base; bases outside gene matches: 11. Germline CDR1 SQVTM, CDR2 ANQGSEA. In nucleotides, the CDR3 is TGCAGCGAAGGGACAGGGAAAGGCCCTTCCTACGAGCAGTACTTC. It specifies CSEGTGKGPSYEQYF.

The chain uses TRBV7-9 and TRBJ2-3; 11 bases map to TRBD2. The germline V gene encodes CDR1 SEHNR and CDR2 FQNEAQ (reference sequence). V gave up 5 bases and J gave up 2 bases; unmatched junction bases: 9. The CDR3 contains 17 residues. CDR3 nucleotide sequence: TGTGCCAGCAGCCCGTCCTTAGCGGGGGGGATCACAGATACGCAGTATTTT. Translation gives CASSPSLAGGITDTQYF.

The chain carries TRBV18 and TRBJ2-5; D possibly corresponds to TRBD1 (6 bases). Trimming left V 5 bases short and J 0 bases short, with 7 bases between. The CDR3 extends over 13 amino acids. Germline V gives CDR1 KGHSH, CDR2 LQKENI. CDR3 sequence: CASSGDNQETQYF. The DNA for the CDR3 is TGTGCCAGCTCAGGGGACAACCAAGAGACCCAGTACTTC.

A single count supports this clone. This chain joins TRBV6-6 and TRBJ1-5, with TRBD1 matching 8 bases. The CDR3 extends over 13 amino acids. CDR1 is MNHNY, CDR2 SVGAGI, per germline (reference sequence). V lost 5 bases to trimming and J lost 11 bases; unmatched junction nucleotides: 8. As DNA, the CDR3 is TGTGCCAGCAGTCAGGGGACAGGTAGGACCCAGCATTTT. Translation gives CASSQGTGRTQHF.

The rearrangement joins TRBV5-1 to TRBJ2-1; TRBD1 matches at 7 bases. Per germline, CDR1 SGHRS and CDR2 YFSETQ. V trimming: 3 bases; J trimming: 5 bases; junction bases outside the gene matches: 5. CDR3 length equals 14 residues. CDR3 residues: CASSSYRGNNEQFF. The CDR3 nucleotides are TGCGCCAGCAGCTCCTACAGGGGTAACAATGAGCAGTTCTTC.

As DNA, the CDR3 is TGTGCCAGCTCACCAGGGGGACAGGGGAATTCACCCCTCCACTTT. It specifies CASSPGGQGNSPLHF. The chain combines TRBV18 with TRBJ1-6, with 10 bases fitting TRBD1. The CDR3 length is 15 residues. V trimming: 2 bases; J trimming: 7 bases; junction bases outside the gene matches: 2. CDR1 and CDR2 (germline): KGHSH, LQKENI.

The CDR3 sequence: CASSLRLAGGDTQYF. In nucleotides, the CDR3 is TGTGCCAGCAGCTTACGGCTAGCGGGGGGGGATACGCAGTATTTT. This chain joins TRBV7-2 and TRBJ2-3; 12 bases are shared with TRBD2. Germline CDR1 and CDR2: SGHTA and FQGNSA. The CDR3 length is 15 residues. V lost 2 bases, J lost 6 bases, and 3 bases stayed unmatched.

This clone has just one count. V gene TRBV9 combines with J gene TRBJ1-4, with D unclear. The V and J ends lost 0 bases and 0 bases respectively, with 6 bases between them. Germline V lookup: CDR1 SGDLS, CDR2 YYNGEE. The CDR3 runs 15 residues. CDR3 residues: CASSVGVATNEKLFF. The CDR3 nucleotides read TGTGCCAGCAGCGTAGGAGTCGCAACTAATGAAAAACTGTTTTTT.

V usage is TRBV6-1 and J usage is TRBJ2-7; a possible D gene is TRBD2 (6 bases). CDR3 size: 14 residues. V was pared by 2 bases and J by 5 bases, with 13 bases between. Per germline, CDR1 MNHNS and CDR2 SASEGT. The CDR3 DNA is TGTGCCAGCAGTGAATGGGGGGATAGCCACGAGCAGTACTTC. Translating it yields CASSEWGDSHEQYF.

The genes are TRBV7-7 and TRBJ2-1; weak D call: TRBD2 (7 bases). V gave up 5 bases and J gave up 4 bases, with 18 bases separating them. The germline V gene encodes CDR1 SSHAT and CDR2 FNYEAQ (reference sequence). This CDR3 has 16 amino acids. The DNA for the CDR3 is TGTGCCAGCAGCCCGAGTGCGGGGGCAACTTACAATGAGCAGTTCTTC. Protein: CASSPSAGATYNEQFF.

The V gene is TRBV18, the J gene TRBJ2-7, with TRBD1 matching over 8 bases. Trimming cost V 5 bases and J 0 bases; bases outside gene matches: 6. The CDR3 sequence is 15 residues long. CDR1 is KGHSH and CDR2 is LQKENI in the germline V gene. This CDR3 is CASSIGQGSSYEQYF. CDR3 sequence (DNA): TGTGCCAGCTCAATCGGACAGGGCTCCTCCTACGAGCAGTACTTC.

The chain couples TRBV11-2 to TRBJ2-5; 11 bases map to TRBD2. Looked up from germline, CDR1 is SGHAT and CDR2 is FQNNGV. V was pared by 5 bases and J by 5 bases, with 7 bases of the junction left unmatched. The CDR3 runs 15 residues. The chain's CDR3 is CASSIAGTSGETQYF. In nucleotides, the CDR3 is TGTGCCAGCAGCATCGCCGGGACTAGCGGTGAGACCCAGTACTTC.

The chain uses TRBV3-1 (or the pseudogene TRBV3-2) and TRBJ2-2, with 8 bases identical to TRBD1. CDR1 LGHDT and CDR2 YNNKEL come from the germline V gene (reference sequence). V was clipped by 2 bases and J by 1 base; unmatched bases: 9. This CDR3 region has 18 residues. This CDR3 reads CASSQFHPGQVNTGELFF. Here the CDR3 DNA reads TGTGCCAGCAGCCAATTCCATCCGGGACAGGTGAACACCGGGGAGCTGTTTTTT.

V usage is TRBV5-1 and J usage is TRBJ2-3; D remains ambiguous. Trimming stripped 4 bases from V and 0 bases from J, with 15 bases between. Germline CDR1 and CDR2: SGHRS and YFSETQ. The CDR3 is 16 amino acids. In DNA, the CDR3 is TGCGCCAGCAGCCCGGCCACCCAGGCTAGCACAGATACGCAGTATTTT. This translates into CASSPATQASTDTQYF.

The genes are TRBV3-1 (or the pseudogene TRBV3-2) and TRBJ2-5; a possible D gene is TRBD1 (6 bases). Between the trimmed V and J ends, which lost 1 base and 10 bases, there was a span of 19 bases. The CDR3 length is 15 residues. CDR1 is LGHDT, CDR2 YNNKEL, per germline (reference sequence). The CDR3 here is CASSQARDTLRGQYF. The CDR3 nucleotides read TGTGCCAGCAGCCAAGCCCGGGACACCCTCCGTGGCCAGTACTTC.

The J gene is TRBJ1-2, the V gene TRBV21-1; the table's D call, TRBD1, was not checked against the DNA. TRBV21-1 is marked as a pseudogene. CDR3 length: 16 amino acids. As DNA, the CDR3 is TGTGCCAGCAGACCGGGGACAGGGGACCCTAACTATGGCTACACCTTC. Translated, it gives CASRPGTGDPNYGYTF.

This chain joins TRBV5-1 and TRBJ1-2; a possible D gene is TRBD1 (6 bases). This CDR3 contains 17 residues. Trimming cost V 0 bases and J 3 bases, with 18 bases left between them. Germline assignment: CDR1 SGHRS and CDR2 YFSETQ. Here the CDR3 DNA reads TGCGCCAGCAGCTTGGCCCAAAGGGAGGGGGTAGACTATGGCTACACCTTC. Protein product: CASSLAQREGVDYGYTF.

The chain carries TRBV18 and TRBJ2-5; D perhaps matches TRBD1 (6 bases). V shed 3 bases and J shed 0 bases, with 8 bases lying between them. The CDR3 sequence is 14 residues long. Germline V gives CDR1 KGHSH, CDR2 LQKENI. The CDR3 DNA follows: TGTGCCAGCTCACCGGGGGCGTACCAAGAGACCCAGTACTTC. Protein: CASSPGAYQETQYF.

The rearrangement uses TRBV7-9 and TRBJ1-6; D gene ambiguous. With 1 base removed from V and 3 bases from J, the gap between germline ends came to 7 bases. Germline-derived CDR1 and CDR2 are SEHNR and FQNEAQ (reference sequence). There are 15 residues in the CDR3. The CDR3 protein is CASSLGGFYNSPLHF. CDR3 in DNA: TGTGCCAGCAGCTTAGGAGGGTTCTATAATTCACCCCTCCACTTT.

V gene TRBV9 combines with J gene TRBJ2-3; 9 nucleotides line up with TRBD2. Per germline, CDR1 SGDLS and CDR2 YYNGEE. The V and J ends lost 6 bases and 2 bases, in that order; junction bases with no gene match: 7. The CDR3 runs 15 residues. The CDR3 loop reads CASTLAGLVTDTQYF. Written as DNA, the CDR3 is TGTGCCAGCACCCTAGCGGGACTGGTCACAGATACGCAGTATTTT.

V usage is TRBV3-1 (or the pseudogene TRBV3-2) and J usage is TRBJ1-2; TRBD1 agrees at 7 bases. The CDR3 runs to 11 residues. Per the germline V gene, CDR1 is LGHDT and CDR2 is YNNKEL (reference sequence). The V segment lost 7 bases and the J segment 8 bases; nucleotides outside the gene matches: 4. The CDR3 DNA reads as TGTGCCAGCACAGGGGGAGGCGGCTACACCTTC. As protein: CASTGGGGYTF.

The chain uses TRBV3-1 (or the pseudogene TRBV3-2) and TRBJ1-6; D is perhaps TRBD1 (5 bases). The CDR3 length is 15 residues. Trimming removed 1 base at V and 8 bases at J, with 12 bases between. Germline V gives CDR1 LGHDT, CDR2 YNNKEL (reference sequence). CDR3 in DNA: TGTGCCAGCAGCCAAGGTACGGGGGTGGATTCACCCCTCCACTTT. It yields the protein CASSQGTGVDSPLHF.

This clone showed up just once. J is TRBJ2-3 and V is TRBV5-8; D is possibly TRBD1 (6 bases). The CDR3 loop spans 15 amino acids. CDR1 and CDR2 from the germline V gene are SGHTS and YDEGEE. Between the trimmed V and J ends, which lost 0 bases and 4 bases, there was a span of 12 bases. In DNA form, the CDR3 reads TGTGCCAGCAGCTTGGGACAGGCGGCCGCAGATACGCAGTATTTT. This gives the protein CASSLGQAAADTQYF.

This clone was observed a handful of times. The genes are TRBV2 and TRBJ2-5; the match to TRBD1 covers 9 bases. V trimming: 5 bases; J trimming: 5 bases; junction bases outside the gene matches: 15. The germline gives CDR1 SNHLY, CDR2 FYNNEI. The CDR3 has 17 amino acids. The CDR3 reads CASSYPAGQGSGETQYF. In nucleotides, the CDR3 is TGTGCCAGCAGTTATCCCGCGGGACAGGGATCGGGGGAGACCCAGTACTTC.